This TCR beta chain was profiled in a study of response to subunit inactivated influenza vaccine. There are 13 residues in the CDR3. Germline V lookup: CDR1 MNHEY, CDR2 SVGEGT. Trimming at V came to 6 bases and at J to 7 bases, leaving 5 bases not matched to a gene. In TCRdb, the RT-PCR reads were re-called with MiXCR into one record per CDR3 protein. The data show under 850,000 distinct CDR3 sequences, less than 20% seen once. The sequence was collected from a man aged 50 to 60 who received an inactivated influenza vaccine. V gene TRBV6-2 or TRBV6-3 combines with J gene TRBJ1-2, with 10 positions matching TRBD1. The material was PBMCs from blood, obtained 5 days after vaccination. The CDR3, as DNA: TGTGCCAGCAGCTCGGGACAGGGGTTTGGCTACACCTTC. This encodes CASSSGQGFGYTF.